This T cell receptor (beta chain) was recovered during a study of control samples from healthy donors and cancer patients. The germline V gene has CDR1 MNHNS and CDR2 SASEGT. Trimming removed 0 bases at V and 6 bases at J, with 0 bases between. The CDR3 sequence is 11 residues long. Using immunoSEQ multiplex PCR, the repertoire was profiled, and TCRdb retains in-frame clones only, with some absent. The sample lists roughly 150,000 clones; about 93% were seen once. The sample taken for sequencing was blood. The chain carries TRBV6-1 and TRBJ1-5; no reliable D call. The TCR was taken from a man aged 45 to 65 in good health. The CDR3 loop is CASSEAQPQHF. DNA for the CDR3: TGTGCCAGCAGTGAAGCTCAGCCCCAGCATTTT.